This T cell receptor (beta chain) appears in the sequencing data of a study of cytomegalovirus exposure and HLA in healthy donors. Study-level background: Sequencing of 150 million to 200 million T cells in an earlier analysis found 100 million or so unique TCR beta sequences.

This clone was seen only once. As yet, its antigen is unknown. Primers: 60 Vbeta forward and 13 Jbeta reverse. Only in-frame clones appear in the TCRdb table, and some are missing; sequencing was by immunoSEQ multiplex PCR. The table records over 150,000 clones, approximately 71% of them present only once. CDR3 length: 16 residues. CDR1 and CDR2 from the germline V gene are SNHLY and FYNNEI. The junction had 8 bases not matched to a gene; V was cut back by 6 bases and J by 4 bases. Overall study results and limits: The authors excluded some V segments, including TRBV6-2 and TRBV6-3, as indistinguishable.

The sequenced material came from PBMCs. This clonotype was obtained from a male donor in good health and CMV-seronegative. The V call is TRBV2, the J call TRBJ2-2, with TRBD2 identical over 10 bases. The CDR3 DNA sequence: TGTGCCAGCAGCACCCGGACTAGCGGTCGCACCGGGGAGCTGTTTTTT. It specifies CASSTRTSGRTGELFF. Full variable domain (outside the CDR3, taken from reference TRBV2 and TRBJ2-2): EPEVTQTPSHQVTQMGQEVILRCVPISNHLYFYWYRQILGQKVEFLVSFYNNEISEKSEIFDDQFSVERPDGSNFTLKIRSTKLEDSAMYFCASSTRTSGRTGELFFGEGSRLTVL.